The TCR beta chain described here comes from a study of T-cell memory formation after mild COVID-19. Study-wide results and caveats: In second-wave clones peaking day 37, SARS-CoV-2 specificity remained unconfirmed.

CDR1 and CDR2 (germline): SGHAT, FQNNGV. Trimming removed 2 bases at V and 1 base at J, with 17 bases between. This CDR3 has 17 amino acids. About this clonotype: Its target is unknown.

TCRdb used MiXCR to reprocess the 5' RACE reads, holding one entry per CDR3 protein. The sample lists about 340,000 distinct CDR3 sequences; roughly 13% were seen once. The receptor comes from a man between 18 and 35 years old who had mild COVID-19 (a few samples of this study predate the infection). Cell type and time point are not known. The gene calls are TRBV11-2 and TRBJ1-2, with D tentatively TRBD1 (5 bases). The sample comprised PBMCs or a T cell subset sorted from them (not recorded which). The CDR3 region has the DNA TGTGCCAGCAGCTTACAAAAAGACAGCGTAAATAACTATGGCTACACCTTC. Its protein product is CASSLQKDSVNNYGYTF.